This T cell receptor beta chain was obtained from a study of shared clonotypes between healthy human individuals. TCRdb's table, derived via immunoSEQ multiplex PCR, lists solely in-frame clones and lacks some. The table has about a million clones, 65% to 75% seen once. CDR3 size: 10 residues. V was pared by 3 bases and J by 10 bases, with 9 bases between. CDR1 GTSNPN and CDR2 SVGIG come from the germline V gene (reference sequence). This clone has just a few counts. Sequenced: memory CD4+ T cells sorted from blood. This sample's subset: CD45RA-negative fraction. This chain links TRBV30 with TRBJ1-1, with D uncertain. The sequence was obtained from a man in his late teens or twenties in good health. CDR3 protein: CAWSGRVAFF. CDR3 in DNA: TGTGCCTGGAGCGGGAGGGTAGCTTTCTTT. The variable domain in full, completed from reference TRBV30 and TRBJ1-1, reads SQTIHQWPATLVQPVGSPLSLECTVEGTSNPNLYWYRQAAGRGLQLLFYSVGIGQISSEVPQNLSASRPQDRQFILSSKKLLLSDSGFYLCAWSGRVAFFGQGTRLTVV.